The 25 T cell receptor beta chains reported below all come from one sample, sequenced in a study of graft-versus-host responses after intestinal transplantation listed by TCRdb under 2021. Library construction relied on the immunoSEQ multiplex PCR assay. TCRdb took this table from immuneACCESS and kept in-frame rearrangements with V and J called. Such tables lack part of the clones; where checked against another copy, unresolved V genes explain under half of the gap, and the rest is unexplained. This sample lists around 7,800 clones; approximately 77% were detected once. The ten biggest clones cover roughly 13% of the sample. To isolate intraepithelial and lamina propria lymphocytes from graft specimens, dithiothreitol, EDTA incubations and collagenase D digestion were used. The starting material was ileum tissue, obtained less than 230 days after intestinal transplant. The receptor set was obtained from a human patient who received an intestinal transplant, so some T cells may come from the graft donor.

This chain connects TRBV28 to TRBJ2-7; no reliable D call. The V gene's germline CDR1 is MDHEN and CDR2 SYDVKM. CDR3 length: 11 residues. Deletions cut 4 bases from V and 3 bases from J, with 4 bases between. CDR3 sequence (DNA): TGTGCCAGCAGTTCCAACTACGAGCAGTACTTC. It is translated as CASSSNYEQYF.

This chain joins TRBV6-1 and TRBJ2-5, with D maybe TRBD1 (5 bases). V lost 5 bases to trimming and J lost 5 bases, with 9 bases between them. The CDR3 has 12 residues. Germline CDR1 and CDR2: MNHNS and SASEGT. The CDR3 nucleotides are TGTGCCAGCAGTAGGGGTAGGGAGACCCAGTACTTC. It codes for CASSRGRETQYF.

This clone was recorded once. This chain connects TRBV5-1 to TRBJ2-1; D might be TRBD2 (6 bases). The CDR3 has 14 residues. The germline CDR1 and CDR2 sequences are SGHRS and YFSETQ. Trimming cost V 3 bases and J 4 bases, with 11 bases left between them. The CDR3 spells CASSSGDFYNEQFF. The CDR3 nucleotides are TGCGCCAGCAGCTCCGGGGACTTTTACAATGAGCAGTTCTTC.

The DNA for the CDR3 is TGTGCCAGCAGTGTACAGGCTGGGAGGGGCTACACCTTC. Protein product: CASSVQAGRGYTF. The chain couples TRBV2 to TRBJ1-2; tentative D call: TRBD1 (5 bases). Trimming removed 4 bases at V and 8 bases at J, with 14 bases between. The germline CDR1 and CDR2 sequences are SNHLY and FYNNEI. The CDR3 covers 13 residues.

The chain joins TRBV9 to TRBJ1-1; possibly TRBD1 for D (5 bases). Germline-derived CDR1 and CDR2 are SGDLS and YYNGEE. V was pared by 1 base and J by 3 bases, with 7 bases between. The CDR3 covers 13 residues. The CDR3 nucleotides are TGTGCCAGCAGCGTAAGACAGTACACTGAAGCTTTCTTT. It specifies CASSVRQYTEAFF.

The chain has TRBV5-4 and TRBJ2-6; 10 nucleotides align to TRBD1. Germline values: CDR1 SGHNT, CDR2 YYREEE (reference sequence). This CDR3 is 18 amino acids long. V lost 0 bases to trimming and J lost 3 bases; unmatched junction nucleotides: 6. The CDR3 is CASSLGGQGRSGANVLTF. The CDR3, as DNA: TGTGCCAGCAGCTTGGGGGGACAGGGGCGTAGTGGGGCCAACGTCCTGACTTTC.

A word on this clone: One end of the junction does not line up with germline, which may come from a read error. The chain is built from TRBV6-5 and TRBJ1-2, with TRBD1 identical over 7 bases. Germline V gene sequence: CDR1 MNHEY, CDR2 SVGAGI. The CDR3 length is 13 residues. CDR3 DNA: TGCGGGAGCAGGGGGGCGCAAAGCTATGGCTACACCTTC. Amino acids: CGSRGAQSYGYTF.

The chain couples TRBV7-9 to TRBJ1-2; possibly TRBD1 for D (5 bases). Germline CDR1 SEHNR, CDR2 FQNEAQ (reference sequence). The V end was cut by 1 base, the J end by 4 bases, with 22 bases between. The CDR3 runs to 18 residues. CDR3 nucleotide sequence: TGTGCCAGCAGCTTAGTAGTAGGGCGGCCCGGGGGAACCTATGGCTACACCTTC. Translation gives CASSLVVGRPGGTYGYTF.

The chain uses TRBV28 and TRBJ2-1; a weak D match, TRBD2 (6 bases). The V end lost 5 bases, the J end lost 4 bases, and 12 bases lay between the germline ends. The V gene's germline CDR1 is MDHEN and CDR2 SYDVKM. This CDR3 spans 14 amino acids. CDR3 in amino acids: CASSRLDLYNEQFF. CDR3 sequence (DNA): TGTGCCAGCAGTAGACTAGATCTGTACAATGAGCAGTTCTTC.

This clone has just a few counts. The chain links TRBV2 to TRBJ2-3, with 10 bases aligning to TRBD1. The V gene's germline CDR1 is SNHLY and CDR2 FYNNEI. The CDR3 has 15 amino acids. Trimming cost V 9 bases and J 0 bases; bases outside gene matches: 6. The CDR3 loop reads CASDRGRASTDTQYF. DNA of the CDR3: TGTGCCAGTGACAGGGGGCGCGCGAGCACAGATACGCAGTATTTT. The variable domain in full, with the rest retrieved from reference TRBV2 and TRBJ2-3, is EPEVTQTPSHQVTQMGQEVILRCVPISNHLYFYWYRQILGQKVEFLVSFYNNEISEKSEIFDDQFSVERPDGSNFTLKIRSTKLEDSAMYFCASDRGRASTDTQYFGPGTRLTVL.

V is TRBV5-5 and J is TRBJ2-7; D possibly corresponds to TRBD2 (5 bases). CDR3 length: 12 residues. Germline V gene lookup returns CDR1 SGHKS and CDR2 YYEKEE (reference sequence). V lost 4 bases to trimming and J lost 3 bases, with 8 bases between them. The CDR3 here is CASSIGLYEQYF. The CDR3 region has the DNA TGTGCCAGCAGCATCGGACTCTACGAGCAGTACTTC.

This chain connects TRBV6-5 to TRBJ2-5, with TRBD1 identical over 8 bases. Germline V gene lookup returns CDR1 MNHEY and CDR2 SVGAGI. The CDR3 covers 14 residues. After removal of 4 bases from V and 4 bases from J, the junction contained 5 bases not matched to a gene. Here the CDR3 reads CASSLLQGGETQYF. In nucleotides, the CDR3 is TGTGCCAGCAGTTTACTACAGGGGGGAGAGACCCAGTACTTC.

CDR3 nucleotides: TGTGCCAGCAGCTTAATGCTGACTAGCACAGATACGCAGTATTTT. Translated, it gives CASSLMLTSTDTQYF. The rearrangement uses TRBV7-2 and TRBJ2-3; D unresolved. The V gene's germline CDR1 is SGHTA and CDR2 FQGNSA. Trimming took 2 bases from V and 0 from J, leaving 9 bases between them. The CDR3 covers 15 residues.

The CDR3 sequence: CASTGDRSYEQYF. For the CDR3, the DNA is TGTGCCAGCACTGGGGACAGGAGCTACGAGCAGTACTTC. V gene TRBV11-2 combines with J gene TRBJ2-7; 8 bases are a match to TRBD1. Germline values: CDR1 SGHAT, CDR2 FQNNGV. The junction had 5 bases not matched to a gene; V was cut back by 7 bases and J by 3 bases. The CDR3 contains 13 residues.

In this sample, this clone turned up once. The chain is built from TRBV4-1 and TRBJ1-2, with D perhaps matching TRBD1 (5 bases). V was pared by 2 bases and J by 0 bases, with 10 bases between. Germline V lookup: CDR1 MGHRA, CDR2 YSYEKL. The CDR3 is made up of 15 amino acids. CDR3 loop: CASSQLTVSNYGYTF. The CDR3 nucleotides are TGCGCCAGCAGCCAACTGACAGTTTCTAACTATGGCTACACCTTC.

This clone occurred a few times. J is TRBJ1-3 and V is TRBV4-1, with D hard to call. This CDR3 region has 17 residues. Germline assignment: CDR1 MGHRA and CDR2 YSYEKL. Trimming removed 1 base at V and 0 bases at J, with 13 bases between. CDR3 sequence: CASSQGVVRVSGNTIYF. The CDR3 nucleotides read TGCGCCAGCAGCCAAGGGGTGGTTCGGGTCTCTGGAAACACCATATATTTT.

In this sample, this clone turned up once. The chain joins TRBV4-1 to TRBJ2-7; 7 nucleotides line up with TRBD2. Trimming took 1 base from V and 4 from J; bases not matched to a gene: 7. The CDR3 extends over 15 amino acids. CDR1 and CDR2 from the germline V gene are MGHRA and YSYEKL. CDR3 residues: CASSQGGGTGYEQYF. The CDR3 coding sequence is TGCGCCAGCAGCCAAGGCGGGGGTACGGGTTACGAGCAGTACTTC.

The V gene is TRBV4-1, the J gene TRBJ2-7; D gene unclear. CDR1 is MGHRA and CDR2 is YSYEKL in the germline V gene. This CDR3 spans 15 amino acids. V was cut by 1 base and J by 2 bases, with 12 bases left in between. This CDR3 reads CASSQVLSKTYEQYF. CDR3 DNA sequence: TGCGCCAGCAGCCAAGTTCTGTCTAAGACCTACGAGCAGTACTTC.

The CDR3 loop reads CSGRRTETGELFF. The CDR3 region has the DNA TGCAGCGGCCGGAGGACCGAAACCGGGGAGCTGTTTTTT. The chain combines TRBV29-1 with TRBJ2-2; maybe TRBD2 (5 bases). The CDR3 spans 13 residues. Germline V CDR1 and CDR2: SQVTM, ANQGSEA. Trimming pared 7 bases from V and 5 bases from J, leaving 14 bases between.

The CDR3 DNA reads as TGCGCCAGCAGCTGGGCCTCAGGGGGAAGTGATGAAAAACTGTTTTTT. Protein: CASSWASGGSDEKLFF. The chain joins TRBV5-1 to TRBJ1-4, with TRBD1 matching 7 bases. The length of the CDR3 is 16 residues. The V segment lost 3 bases and the J segment 6 bases; nucleotides outside the gene matches: 11. Germline loops: CDR1 SGHRS, CDR2 YFSETQ. The full variable domain, rest sourced from reference TRBV5-1 and TRBJ1-4, is KAGVTQTPRYLIKTRGQQVTLSCSPISGHRSVSWYQQTPGQGLQFLFEYFSETQRNKGNFPGRFSGRQFSNSRSEMNVSTLELGDSALYLCASSWASGGSDEKLFFGSGTQLSVL.

The chain employs TRBV5-8 and TRBJ2-7; 10 bases are a match to TRBD1. V shed 4 bases and J 7 bases; nucleotides not matched to a gene: 11. This CDR3 has 15 residues. Germline assignment: CDR1 SGHTS and CDR2 YDEGEE. This CDR3 reads CASSHRFRTGGEQYF. CDR3 nucleotide sequence: TGTGCCAGCAGCCACCGATTCAGGACAGGGGGTGAGCAGTACTTC.

The CDR3 region is CASSLQRQRYNEQFF. The CDR3 DNA is TGCGCCAGCAGCTTGCAACGCCAGAGGTACAATGAGCAGTTCTTC. The chain links TRBV5-1 to TRBJ2-1; unclear D gene. This CDR3 has 15 residues. V dropped 1 base and J dropped 4 bases, with 12 bases sitting between them. CDR1 and CDR2 from the germline V gene are SGHRS and YFSETQ. The complete variable domain, with remaining parts taken from reference TRBV5-1 and TRBJ2-1, reads KAGVTQTPRYLIKTRGQQVTLSCSPISGHRSVSWYQQTPGQGLQFLFEYFSETQRNKGNFPGRFSGRQFSNSRSEMNVSTLELGDSALYLCASSLQRQRYNEQFFGPGTRLTVL.

This clone came up once. This chain links TRBV10-3 with TRBJ1-3; weak D call: TRBD1 (5 bases). Germline CDR1 and CDR2: ENHRY and SYGVKD. The V end was cut by 6 bases, the J end by 4 bases, with 19 bases between. This CDR3 has 16 residues. The CDR3 nucleotides are TGTGCCATCAGCTCGGACGGATCCCGGGGGGGAAACACCATATATTTT. Residues: CAISSDGSRGGNTIYF.

The DNA of the CDR3 is TGTGCCAGCAGCGTAGGTTTCGACAGCTCCTACGAGCAGTACTTC. Translated: CASSVGFDSSYEQYF. The chain recombines TRBV9 with TRBJ2-7; TRBD1 might be the D (5 bases). Trimming pared 0 bases from V and 0 bases from J, leaving 10 bases between. The length of the CDR3 is 15 residues. The germline V gene has CDR1 SGDLS and CDR2 YYNGEE.

The chain is built from TRBV30 and TRBJ2-7, with D perhaps matching TRBD2 (5 bases). The CDR3 sequence is 14 residues long. Looked up from germline, CDR1 is GTSNPN and CDR2 is SVGIG (reference sequence). Trimming removed 3 bases at V and 6 bases at J, with 18 bases between. The CDR3 protein is CAWSVSRWRSEQYF. The CDR3 region has the DNA TGTGCCTGGAGCGTGTCTAGGTGGAGGTCCGAGCAGTACTTC.